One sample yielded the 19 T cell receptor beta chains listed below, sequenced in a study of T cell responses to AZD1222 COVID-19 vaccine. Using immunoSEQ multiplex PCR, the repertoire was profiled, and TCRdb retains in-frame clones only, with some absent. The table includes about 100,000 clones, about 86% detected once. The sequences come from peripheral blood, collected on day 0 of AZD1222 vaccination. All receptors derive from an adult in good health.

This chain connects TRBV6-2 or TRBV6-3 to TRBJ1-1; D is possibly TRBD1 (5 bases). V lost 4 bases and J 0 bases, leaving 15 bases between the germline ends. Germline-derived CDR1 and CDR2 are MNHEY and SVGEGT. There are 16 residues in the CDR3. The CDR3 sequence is CASSSLRVALNTEAFF. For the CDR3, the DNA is TGTGCCAGCAGTTCCCTCAGGGTAGCCCTGAACACTGAAGCTTTCTTT.

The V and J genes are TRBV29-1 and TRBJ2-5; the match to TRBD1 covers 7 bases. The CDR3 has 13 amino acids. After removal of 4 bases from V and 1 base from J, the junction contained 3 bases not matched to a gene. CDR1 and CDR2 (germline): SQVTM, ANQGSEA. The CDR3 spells CSVVRDSQETQYF. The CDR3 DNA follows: TGCAGCGTTGTCAGGGACAGCCAAGAGACCCAGTACTTC.

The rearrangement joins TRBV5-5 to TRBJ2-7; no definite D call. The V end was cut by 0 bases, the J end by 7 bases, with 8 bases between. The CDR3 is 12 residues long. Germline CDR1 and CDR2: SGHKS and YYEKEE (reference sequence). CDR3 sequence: CASSLGYDEQYF. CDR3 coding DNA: TGTGCCAGCAGCTTGGGGTACGATGAGCAGTACTTC.

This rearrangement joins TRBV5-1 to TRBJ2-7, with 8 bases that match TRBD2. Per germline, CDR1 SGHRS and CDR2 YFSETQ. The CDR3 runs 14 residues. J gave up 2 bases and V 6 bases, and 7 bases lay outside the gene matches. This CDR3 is CASKGTSGTYEQYF. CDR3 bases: TGCGCCAGCAAAGGAACTAGCGGTACCTACGAGCAGTACTTC.

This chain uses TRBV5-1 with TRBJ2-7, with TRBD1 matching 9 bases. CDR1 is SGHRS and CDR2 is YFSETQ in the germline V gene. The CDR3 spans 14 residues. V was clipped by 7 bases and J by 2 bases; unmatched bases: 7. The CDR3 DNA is TGCGCCAGCGGACACCGGGACAGGGCCTACGAGCAGTACTTC. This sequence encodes CASGHRDRAYEQYF.

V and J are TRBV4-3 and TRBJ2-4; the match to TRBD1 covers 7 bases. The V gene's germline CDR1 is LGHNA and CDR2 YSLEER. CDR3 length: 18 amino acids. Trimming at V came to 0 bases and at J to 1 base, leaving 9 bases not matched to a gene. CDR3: CASSQDSQGLGAKNIQYF. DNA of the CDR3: TGCGCCAGCAGCCAAGACTCACAGGGGTTAGGGGCCAAAAACATTCAGTACTTC.

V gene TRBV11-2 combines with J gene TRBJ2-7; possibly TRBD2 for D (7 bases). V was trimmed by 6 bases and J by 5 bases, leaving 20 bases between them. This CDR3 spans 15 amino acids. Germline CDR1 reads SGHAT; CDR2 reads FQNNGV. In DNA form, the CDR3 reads TGTGCCAGCAGTTTTACAGGGAGGGGGATCGACGAGCAGTACTTC. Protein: CASSFTGRGIDEQYF.

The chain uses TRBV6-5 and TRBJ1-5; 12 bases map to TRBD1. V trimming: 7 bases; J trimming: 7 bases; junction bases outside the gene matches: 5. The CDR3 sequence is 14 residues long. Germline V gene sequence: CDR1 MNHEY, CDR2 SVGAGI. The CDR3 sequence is CASKGTGGEQPQHF. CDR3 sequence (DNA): TGTGCCAGCAAAGGGACAGGGGGCGAGCAGCCCCAGCATTTT.

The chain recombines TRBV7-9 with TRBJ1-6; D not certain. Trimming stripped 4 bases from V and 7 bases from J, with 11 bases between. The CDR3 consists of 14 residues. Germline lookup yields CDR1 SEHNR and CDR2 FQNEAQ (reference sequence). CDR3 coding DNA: TGTGCCAGCAGCTCGGAAGGCGGGAATTCACCCCTCCACTTT. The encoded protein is CASSSEGGNSPLHF. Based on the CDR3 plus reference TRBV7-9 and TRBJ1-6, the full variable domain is DTGVSQNPRHKITKRGQNVTFRCDPISEHNRLYWYRQTLGQGPEFLTYFQNEAQLEKSRLLSDRFSAERPKGSFSTLEIQRTEQGDSAMYLCASSSEGGNSPLHFGNGTRLTVT.

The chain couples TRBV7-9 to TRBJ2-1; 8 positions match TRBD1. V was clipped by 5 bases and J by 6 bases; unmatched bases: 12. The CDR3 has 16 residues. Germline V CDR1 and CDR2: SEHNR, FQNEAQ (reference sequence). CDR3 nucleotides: TGTGCCAGCAGCCCAGGACAGGGTAGCGCTATCAATGAGCAGTTCTTC. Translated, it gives CASSPGQGSAINEQFF.

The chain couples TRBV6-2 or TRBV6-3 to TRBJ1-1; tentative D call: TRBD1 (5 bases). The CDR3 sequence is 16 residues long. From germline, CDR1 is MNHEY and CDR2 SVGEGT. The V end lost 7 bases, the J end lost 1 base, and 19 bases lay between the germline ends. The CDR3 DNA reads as TGTGCCAGCACCCCTGCAAGTGTGGGGCCGAACACTGAAGCTTTCTTT. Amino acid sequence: CASTPASVGPNTEAFF.

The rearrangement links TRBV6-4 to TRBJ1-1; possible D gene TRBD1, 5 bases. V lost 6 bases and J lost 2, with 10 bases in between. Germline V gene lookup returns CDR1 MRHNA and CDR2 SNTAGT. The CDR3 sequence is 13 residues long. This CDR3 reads CASSRQSNTEAFF. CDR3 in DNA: TGTGCCAGCAGCCGACAGAGCAACACTGAAGCTTTCTTT.

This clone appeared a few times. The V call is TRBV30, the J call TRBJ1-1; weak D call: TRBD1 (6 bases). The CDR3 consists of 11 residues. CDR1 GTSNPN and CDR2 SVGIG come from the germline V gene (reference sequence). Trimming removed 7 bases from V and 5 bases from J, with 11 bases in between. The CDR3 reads CASYRETEAFF. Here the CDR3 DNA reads TGTGCCTCATACAGGGAGACTGAAGCTTTCTTT.

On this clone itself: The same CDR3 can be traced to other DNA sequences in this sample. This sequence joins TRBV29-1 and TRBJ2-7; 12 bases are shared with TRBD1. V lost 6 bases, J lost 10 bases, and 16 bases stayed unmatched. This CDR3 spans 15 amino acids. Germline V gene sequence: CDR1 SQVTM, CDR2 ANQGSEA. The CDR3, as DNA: TGCAGCGTCCCCAAGGCGGGGACAGGGGGCGGCGAACAGTACTTC. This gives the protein CSVPKAGTGGGEQYF.

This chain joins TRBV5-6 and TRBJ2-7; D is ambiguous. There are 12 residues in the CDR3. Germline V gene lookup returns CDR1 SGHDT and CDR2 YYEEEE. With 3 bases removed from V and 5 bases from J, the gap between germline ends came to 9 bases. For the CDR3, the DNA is TGTGCCAGCAGCTCGAAACCCAACGAGCAGTACTTC. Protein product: CASSSKPNEQYF.

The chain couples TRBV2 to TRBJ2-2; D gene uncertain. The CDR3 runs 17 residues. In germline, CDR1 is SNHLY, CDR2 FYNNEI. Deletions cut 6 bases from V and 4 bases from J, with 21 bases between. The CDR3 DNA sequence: TGTGCCAGCAGAAAAAGCGTGAAGGGCCGTAGCACCGGGGAGCTGTTTTTT. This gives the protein CASRKSVKGRSTGELFF.

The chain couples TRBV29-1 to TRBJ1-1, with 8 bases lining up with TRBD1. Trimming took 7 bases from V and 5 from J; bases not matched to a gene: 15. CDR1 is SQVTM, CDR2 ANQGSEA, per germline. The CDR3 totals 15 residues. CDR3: CSARGPGGAGTEAFF. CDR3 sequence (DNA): TGCAGCGCCCGAGGGCCAGGGGGCGCAGGGACTGAAGCTTTCTTT.

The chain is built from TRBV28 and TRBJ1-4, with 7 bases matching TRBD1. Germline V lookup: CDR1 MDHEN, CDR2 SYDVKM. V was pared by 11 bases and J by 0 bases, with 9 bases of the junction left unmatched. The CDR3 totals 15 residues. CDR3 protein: CAVGAGGATNEKLFF. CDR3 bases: TGTGCCGTGGGGGCAGGGGGTGCAACTAATGAAAAACTGTTTTTT.

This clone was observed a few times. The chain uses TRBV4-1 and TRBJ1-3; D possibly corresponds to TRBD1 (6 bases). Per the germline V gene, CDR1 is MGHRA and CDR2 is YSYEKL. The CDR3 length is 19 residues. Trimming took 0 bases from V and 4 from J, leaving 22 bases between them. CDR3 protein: CASSQDLQGPWPNGNTIYF. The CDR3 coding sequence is TGCGCCAGCAGCCAAGATCTGCAGGGGCCGTGGCCAAACGGAAACACCATATATTTT.